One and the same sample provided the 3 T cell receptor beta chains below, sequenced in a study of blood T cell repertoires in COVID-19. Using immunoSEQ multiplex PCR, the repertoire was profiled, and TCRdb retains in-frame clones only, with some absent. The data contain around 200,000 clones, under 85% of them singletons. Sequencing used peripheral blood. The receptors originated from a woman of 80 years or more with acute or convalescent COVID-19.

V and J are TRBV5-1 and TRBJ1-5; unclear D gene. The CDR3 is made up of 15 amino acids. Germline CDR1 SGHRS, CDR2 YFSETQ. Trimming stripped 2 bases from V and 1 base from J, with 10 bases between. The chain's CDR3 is CASSFGDGSNQPQHF. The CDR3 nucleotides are TGCGCCAGCAGCTTCGGAGATGGGAGCAATCAGCCCCAGCATTTT.

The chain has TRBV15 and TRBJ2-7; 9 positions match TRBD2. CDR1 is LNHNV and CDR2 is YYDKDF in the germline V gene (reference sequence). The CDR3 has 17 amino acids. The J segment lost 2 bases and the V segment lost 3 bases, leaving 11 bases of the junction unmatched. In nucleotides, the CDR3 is TGTGCCACCAGCAGTCCCTCCGTGACTAGCGGCCCCTACGAGCAGTACTTC. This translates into CATSSPSVTSGPYEQYF.

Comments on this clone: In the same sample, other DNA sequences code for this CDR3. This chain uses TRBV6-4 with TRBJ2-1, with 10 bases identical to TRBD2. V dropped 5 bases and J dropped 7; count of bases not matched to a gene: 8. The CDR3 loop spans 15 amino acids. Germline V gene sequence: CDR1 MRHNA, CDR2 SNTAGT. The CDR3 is CASSTLAGVGNEQFF. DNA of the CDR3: TGTGCCAGCAGTACCCTAGCGGGAGTGGGTAATGAGCAGTTCTTC.